This passage covers 24 T cell receptor beta chains from one sample sequenced in a study of beta chain features in type 1 diabetes. Since all of the isolated RNA was reverse transcribed, expressed TCRB transcripts were what got sequenced. Produced via immunoSEQ multiplex PCR; TCRdb's table is partial and in-frame only. The sample has about 250,000 clones; around 14% are singletons. The source material was naive CD4+ T cells from blood. The receptors originated from a woman aged 40 to 50 in good health.

The table lists this clone with a few counts. The gene calls are TRBV19 and TRBJ2-5; D possibly corresponds to TRBD1 (6 bases). The CDR3 loop spans 14 amino acids. The germline gives CDR1 LNHDA, CDR2 SQIVND (reference sequence). V was pared by 6 bases and J by 2 bases, with 13 bases between. DNA of the CDR3: TGTGCCAGTAGCCCGGACAGATTACAAGAGACCCAGTACTTC. It codes for CASSPDRLQETQYF.

This clone was seen a few times. Different DNA sequences within this sample yield the same CDR3. The CDR3 bases are TGCGCCAGCAGCTTAGGGACAGGGGATCAGCCCCAGCATTTT. Amino acid sequence: CASSLGTGDQPQHF. The V call is TRBV5-1, the J call TRBJ1-5; 10 nucleotides agree with TRBD1. Trimming cost V 2 bases and J 5 bases; bases outside gene matches: 1. The CDR3 consists of 14 residues. Germline V gene data show CDR1 as SGHRS and CDR2 as YFSETQ.

The chain recombines TRBV6-1 with TRBJ1-2; unclear D gene. The V gene's germline CDR1 is MNHNS and CDR2 SASEGT. V lost 5 bases, J lost 8 bases, and 12 bases lay in between. This CDR3 is 12 amino acids long. The CDR3 here is CASSLPTVGYTF. The CDR3 DNA reads TGTGCCAGCAGTCTTCCCACTGTGGGCTACACCTTC.

The chain is built from TRBV19 and TRBJ2-7; TRBD1 agrees at 7 bases. Germline V gene lookup returns CDR1 LNHDA and CDR2 SQIVND (reference sequence). The V segment lost 5 bases and the J segment 0 bases; nucleotides outside the gene matches: 13. This CDR3 has 17 amino acids. The chain's CDR3 is CASSEQRGQTRSYEQYF. The CDR3 DNA reads TGTGCCAGTAGTGAACAGAGGGGACAGACTCGCTCCTACGAGCAGTACTTC.

The chain carries TRBV18 and TRBJ1-2, with D maybe TRBD1 (5 bases). The CDR3 runs 18 residues. The germline CDR1 and CDR2 sequences are KGHSH and LQKENI. V was shortened by 2 bases and J by 4 bases, with 23 bases between the two germline ends. As DNA, the CDR3 is TGTGCCAGCTCACCATCGACCATGGCAGGCGGGACCCTCTATGGCTACACCTTC. Residues: CASSPSTMAGGTLYGYTF.

CDR3 amino acids: CASSILLGQAYGYTF. The CDR3 DNA follows: TGTGCCAGTAGTATACTGCTCGGACAGGCCTATGGCTACACCTTC. J is TRBJ1-2 and V is TRBV19; 7 positions agree with TRBD1. This CDR3 has 15 residues. Trimming took 2 bases from V and 4 from J; bases not matched to a gene: 7. The V gene's germline CDR1 is LNHDA and CDR2 SQIVND (reference sequence).

The V and J genes are TRBV6-1 and TRBJ1-4; D call uncertain. From germline, CDR1 is MNHNS and CDR2 SASEGT. The V gene lost 8 bases and the J gene lost 5 bases, with 18 bases spanning the gap. The CDR3 is 15 amino acids. CDR3 loop: CASGIAERKNEKLFF. The CDR3 DNA sequence: TGTGCCAGCGGAATAGCAGAGAGAAAGAATGAAAAACTGTTTTTT.

The rearrangement joins TRBV5-5 to TRBJ1-5, with 7 positions matching TRBD1. The V and J ends lost 4 bases and 11 bases, in that order; junction bases with no gene match: 12. The CDR3 runs 14 residues. From germline, CDR1 is SGHKS and CDR2 YYEKEE (reference sequence). Here the CDR3 reads CASSPRDRALAQHF. The CDR3 DNA sequence: TGTGCCAGCAGCCCCCGGGACAGAGCTTTGGCCCAGCATTTT.

The chain combines TRBV5-1 with TRBJ2-3; 8 bases map to TRBD2. This CDR3 comprises 16 residues. V lost 6 bases, J lost 2 bases, and 11 bases stayed unmatched. Germline V gives CDR1 SGHRS, CDR2 YFSETQ. CDR3 sequence: CASMRGGGRYTDTQYF. The CDR3 DNA reads TGCGCCAGCATGAGAGGCGGGGGGCGGTACACAGATACGCAGTATTTT.

This clone turned up a few times. The rearrangement joins TRBV5-1 to TRBJ1-2; 8 bases line up with TRBD1. Germline V gene data show CDR1 as SGHRS and CDR2 as YFSETQ. The CDR3 runs 14 residues. V was pared by 7 bases and J by 4 bases, with 9 bases of the junction left unmatched. In DNA, the CDR3 is TGCGCCAGCGCCGAGGTACAGGGGGTCTATGGCTACACCTTC. It translates to CASAEVQGVYGYTF.

The sample holds a few counts of this clone. CDR3 in DNA: TGCGCCAGCAGCTTGCCCCAGCGGGGGGCGGCAACCCAAGAGACCCAGTACTTC. This codes for CASSLPQRGAATQETQYF. The chain employs TRBV5-1 and TRBJ2-5; 9 bases agree with TRBD2. This CDR3 contains 18 residues. Per germline, CDR1 SGHRS and CDR2 YFSETQ. The V segment lost 1 base and the J segment 1 base; nucleotides outside the gene matches: 11. Full variable domain (outside the CDR3, taken from reference TRBV5-1 and TRBJ2-5): KAGVTQTPRYLIKTRGQQVTLSCSPISGHRSVSWYQQTPGQGLQFLFEYFSETQRNKGNFPGRFSGRQFSNSRSEMNVSTLELGDSALYLCASSLPQRGAATQETQYFGPGTRLLVL.

The chain links TRBV15 to TRBJ1-5; 8 bases are shared with TRBD1. There are 15 residues in the CDR3. CDR1 and CDR2 (germline): LNHNV, YYDKDF (reference sequence). V dropped 0 bases and J dropped 7; count of bases not matched to a gene: 5. The CDR3 region is CATSRDQGAGQPQHF. For the CDR3, the DNA is TGTGCCACCAGCAGAGACCAGGGGGCGGGCCAGCCCCAGCATTTT.

This clone was seen only a few times. The chain is built from TRBV4-2 and TRBJ1-1; D perhaps matches TRBD1 (6 bases). Between the trimmed V and J ends, which lost 4 bases and 7 bases, there was a span of 19 bases. The germline CDR1 and CDR2 sequences are LGHNA and YNFKEQ. There are 15 residues in the CDR3. CDR3 DNA: TGTGCCAGCAGCCGAGAGAGGCAGGGGTCGATTGAAGCTTTCTTT. Its translation is CASSRERQGSIEAFF.

This clone showed up many times. The CDR3 here is CSVDGGGSADTQYF. The DNA for the CDR3 is TGCAGCGTTGACGGCGGGGGTAGTGCAGATACGCAGTATTTT. The gene calls are TRBV29-1 and TRBJ2-3; TRBD2 agrees at 7 bases. The CDR3 spans 14 residues. The V gene end was trimmed by 3 bases and the J gene end by 4 bases; junction bases not matched to a gene: 7. Germline CDR1 SQVTM, CDR2 ANQGSEA.

This clone occurred a few times. This chain links TRBV6-6 with TRBJ1-6, with D perhaps TRBD1 (5 bases). Germline-derived CDR1 and CDR2 are MNHNY and SVGAGI (reference sequence). V lost 3 bases, J lost 9 bases, and 12 bases lay in between. The CDR3 sequence is 14 residues long. The CDR3 coding sequence is TGTGCCAGCAGTTATGATAGGGGCGGTTCACCCCTCCACTTT. Encoded protein: CASSYDRGGSPLHF.

CDR3 sequence: CASSQAGIGEKLFF. Here the CDR3 DNA reads TGTGCCAGCAGCCAAGCAGGGATAGGTGAAAAACTGTTTTTT. This chain links TRBV4-2 with TRBJ1-4, with a tentative D call TRBD1 (5 bases). V was trimmed by 1 base and J by 7 bases, leaving 10 bases between them. CDR1 is LGHNA and CDR2 is YNFKEQ in the germline V gene. The CDR3 is 14 residues long.

Only a few counts were recorded for this clone. This chain connects TRBV29-1 to TRBJ2-5; D possibly corresponds to TRBD2 (7 bases). Per the germline V gene, CDR1 is SQVTM and CDR2 is ANQGSEA. The CDR3 loop spans 14 amino acids. V dropped 4 bases and J dropped 2 bases, with 14 bases sitting between them. CDR3 sequence reads: CSVGEGGRQETQYF. CDR3 in DNA: TGCAGCGTTGGGGAGGGGGGGAGACAAGAGACCCAGTACTTC.

This clone showed up just a few times. CDR3 bases: TGTGCCAGCAGCGCTAAGGCGGGGGGGCCCACAGATACGCAGTATTTT. As protein: CASSAKAGGPTDTQYF. V usage is TRBV7-8 and J usage is TRBJ2-3, with 9 bases fitting TRBD2. Losses at the gene ends were 5 bases for V and 2 bases for J; bases not matched to a gene: 8. From germline, CDR1 is SGHVS and CDR2 FQNEAQ. The CDR3 length is 16 residues.

The J gene is TRBJ1-3, the V gene TRBV29-1; no clear D gene. The CDR3 spans 14 residues. V lost 2 bases and J lost 0, with 8 bases in between. Germline CDR1 is SQVTM and CDR2 is ANQGSEA. DNA of the CDR3: TGCAGCGTTGAATTGGCTCTCTCTGGAAACACCATATATTTT. It is translated as CSVELALSGNTIYF.

The chain has TRBV9 and TRBJ1-5; D unresolved. V shed 0 bases and J shed 2 bases, with 9 bases lying between them. The CDR3 runs to 15 residues. The germline gives CDR1 SGDLS, CDR2 YYNGEE. CDR3 coding DNA: TGTGCCAGCAGCGTAGGGGCTAGCGGCAATCAGCCCCAGCATTTT. Translation: CASSVGASGNQPQHF.

This clone was detected a few times. The genes are TRBV25-1 and TRBJ1-4; possible D gene TRBD1, 6 bases. CDR1 and CDR2 from the germline V gene are MGHDK and SYGVNS. V was trimmed by 3 bases and J by 7 bases, leaving 12 bases between them. The CDR3 runs to 14 residues. The CDR3 DNA sequence: TGTGCCAGCAGTGATTCAGGGGCTGGTGAAAAACTGTTTTTT. Translation: CASSDSGAGEKLFF.

Regarding this clone: One base away lies a much larger clone, so this may be a sequencing read error. This chain connects TRBV5-8 to TRBJ2-5; D gene uncertain. Germline values: CDR1 SGHTS, CDR2 YDEGEE. Trimming left V 1 base short and J 5 bases short, with 3 bases between. CDR3 length equals 11 residues. The CDR3: CASSLLETQYF. Written as DNA, the CDR3 is TGTGCCAGCAGCTTGCTCGAGACCCAGTACTTC. The variable domain in full, completed from reference TRBV5-8 and TRBJ2-5, reads EAGVTQSPTHLIKTRGQQATLRCSPISGHTSVYWYQQALGLGLQFLLWYDEGEERNRGNFPPRFSGRQFPNYSSELNVNALELEDSALYLCASSLLETQYFGPGTRLLVL.

This chain links TRBV6-1 with TRBJ2-5; TRBD2 might be the D (6 bases). The germline V gene encodes CDR1 MNHNS and CDR2 SASEGT. V lost 4 bases, J lost 7 bases, and 25 bases lay in between. The CDR3 length is 17 residues. The CDR3: CASSAAGTSARSGTQYF. DNA of the CDR3: TGTGCCAGCAGTGCGGCCGGGACTTCGGCAAGATCCGGGACCCAGTACTTC.

This clone appeared a few times. The chain is built from TRBV7-9 and TRBJ1-1; D is unclear. The CDR3 sequence is 15 residues long. Germline V gene lookup returns CDR1 SEHNR and CDR2 FQNEAQ (reference sequence). V dropped 5 bases and J dropped 1 base, with 14 bases sitting between them. CDR3 nucleotides: TGTGCCAGCAGCCCGGGGTTTGGGTCGAACACTGAAGCTTTCTTT. This sequence encodes CASSPGFGSNTEAFF. The complete variable domain, with remaining parts taken from reference TRBV7-9 and TRBJ1-1, reads DTGVSQNPRHKITKRGQNVTFRCDPISEHNRLYWYRQTLGQGPEFLTYFQNEAQLEKSRLLSDRFSAERPKGSFSTLEIQRTEQGDSAMYLCASSPGFGSNTEAFFGQGTRLTVV.